These 30 T cell receptor beta chains originate from one sample sequenced in a study of blood T cells in healthy people across ages. A second about 6 to 11 cycle PCR used barcoded and J-beta primers. TCRdb independently ran MiXCR on the 5' RACE reads; one entry per CDR3 protein. This table holds about 680,000 distinct CDR3 sequences, around half found once. Sequencing was done on a sample of blood. These receptors were obtained from a woman between 55 and 75 years old in good health.

This clonotype was seen a few times. The chain joins TRBV12-3 or TRBV12-4 to TRBJ1-2, with a tentative D call TRBD1 (6 bases). V was clipped by 4 bases and J by 8 bases, with 11 bases between them. This CDR3 spans 12 amino acids. The DNA of the CDR3 is TGTGCCAGCAGTTCGGGGGCTCGGGGCTACACCTTC. Its translation: CASSSGARGYTF.

The chain joins TRBV5-1 to TRBJ2-1; TRBD1 agrees at 8 bases. Gene TRBJ2-7 matches the end of the DNA better, so the J call may be wrong. The germline V gene has CDR1 SGHRS and CDR2 YFSETQ. The CDR3 sequence is 14 residues long. This chain's CDR3 is CASSPRGQVVEQYF. For the CDR3, the DNA is TGCGCCAGCAGCCCTCGGGGACAGGTGGTCGAGCAGTACTTC.

The sample holds a few counts of this clonotype. The chain links TRBV6-5 to TRBJ1-1; D not certain. V lost 6 bases and J lost 0, with 8 bases in between. Germline lookup yields CDR1 MNHEY and CDR2 SVGAGI. The CDR3 runs to 13 residues. In nucleotides, the CDR3 is TGTGCCAGCAGCCCGGTCTTGAACACTGAAGCTTTCTTT. Translated: CASSPVLNTEAFF.

This clonotype has just a few counts. V is TRBV24-1 and J is TRBJ2-4; D assignment may be TRBD1 or TRBD2 (5 bases each). Germline assignment: CDR1 KGHDR and CDR2 SFDVKD. CDR3 length: 17 residues. Trimming stripped 1 base from V and 5 bases from J, with 17 bases between. The CDR3: CATSDFIEQVGENIQYF. The CDR3 DNA reads as TGTGCCACCAGTGATTTTATAGAACAGGTCGGGGAAAACATTCAGTACTTC.

This chain links TRBV7-2 with TRBJ1-1, with 7 bases fitting TRBD1. This CDR3 has 13 amino acids. Trimming removed 7 bases from V and 6 bases from J; junction bases left unmatched: 8. The germline V gene has CDR1 SGHTA and CDR2 FQGNSA. The CDR3 DNA sequence: TGTGCCAGCAACAAGGACAGGAGATCTGAAGCTTTCTTT. Protein product: CASNKDRRSEAFF.

The J gene is TRBJ2-4, the V gene TRBV11-1; tentative D call: TRBD2 (5 bases). The J call may be incorrect, as the DNA end agrees better with TRBJ2-5. Germline V CDR1 and CDR2: SGHAT, FQDESV (reference sequence). The CDR3 totals 11 residues. The CDR3 nucleotides read TGTGCCAGCAGCGAGAGGGCGACCCAGTACTTC. Translating it yields CASSERATQYF.

V and J are TRBV28 and TRBJ2-1; TRBD2 agrees at 7 bases. The better agreement between TRBJ2-7 and the DNA end casts doubt on the J call. The CDR3 spans 15 residues. Germline V gives CDR1 MDHEN, CDR2 SYDVKM. Written as DNA, the CDR3 is TGTGCCAGCACCTCAGGGAGGGAGAAGACCTACGAGCAGTACTTC. It translates to CASTSGREKTYEQYF.

This clonotype was seen a handful of times. The chain recombines TRBV12-3 or TRBV12-4 with TRBJ2-5; D unclear. The ends were cut back, 6 bases at V and 1 base at J, with 6 bases in the middle. This CDR3 is 12 amino acids long. CDR3 amino acids: CASRWSQETQYF. The CDR3 nucleotides read TGTGCCAGCAGATGGTCCCAAGAGACCCAGTACTTC.

The V gene is TRBV30, the J gene TRBJ1-2, with 7 bases that match TRBD1. V lost 1 base and J lost 9; bases outside the gene matches: 5. The germline gives CDR1 GTSNPN, CDR2 SVGIG (reference sequence). This CDR3 region has 12 residues. The CDR3 DNA reads TGTGCCTGGAGTGGGGACAGAAGTAGCTACACCTTC. It translates to CAWSGDRSSYTF.

This clonotype was seen only a few times. V is TRBV30 and J is TRBJ1-2; 7 bases fit TRBD1. CDR3 size: 15 residues. The V gene's germline CDR1 is GTSNPN and CDR2 SVGIG (reference sequence). Trimming cost V 3 bases and J 8 bases; bases outside gene matches: 15. CDR3 region: CAWRRQGGYFSGYTF. The CDR3 DNA is TGTGCCTGGAGGAGACAGGGAGGCTATTTTTCGGGCTACACCTTC.

The CDR3 nucleotides are TGTGCCAGCAGGGAATCGGGGGGAGAGACCCAGTACTTC. Encoded protein: CASRESGGETQYF. The chain uses TRBV12-3 or TRBV12-4 and TRBJ2-5, with 7 bases lining up with TRBD2. The CDR3 contains 13 residues. Trimming removed 6 bases from V and 4 bases from J; junction bases left unmatched: 5.

This clonotype has a count of ten or more. J is TRBJ2-7 and V is TRBV27, with 7 nucleotides matching TRBD2. V shed 3 bases, J shed 4 bases, and the junction held 9 bases outside the gene matches. Per the germline V gene, CDR1 is MNHEY and CDR2 is SMNVEV (reference sequence). The CDR3 extends over 15 amino acids. CDR3 in amino acids: CASSLGGTTLYEQYF. The CDR3 DNA sequence: TGTGCCAGCAGTTTGGGAGGGACTACCCTTTACGAGCAGTACTTC.

The genes are TRBV5-8 and TRBJ1-1, with D possibly TRBD1 on 5 matching bases. CDR1 and CDR2 (germline): SGHTS, YDEGEE. This CDR3 region has 14 residues. V gave up 7 bases and J gave up 2 bases, with 15 bases separating them. CDR3 sequence: CASRTLGGNTEAFF. The CDR3 bases are TGTGCCAGCCGAACCCTCGGGGGAAACACTGAAGCTTTCTTT.

The chain has TRBV28 and TRBJ1-1; tentatively, D is TRBD1 (6 bases). This CDR3 region has 12 residues. Germline values: CDR1 MDHEN, CDR2 SYDVKM. V was clipped by 8 bases and J by 6 bases, with 13 bases between them. CDR3 nucleotide sequence: TGTGCCAGCCAGCAGGGGCGACCTGAAGCTTTCTTT. Translating gives CASQQGRPEAFF.

The J gene is TRBJ2-7, the V gene TRBV20-1, with TRBD2 matching over 12 bases. This CDR3 has 14 residues. CDR1 is DFQATT and CDR2 is SNEGSKA in the germline V gene (reference sequence). With V trimmed by 4 bases and J by 9 bases, 10 bases remained unmatched. CDR3 amino acids: CSATSGRGYNGQYF. The CDR3 DNA is TGCAGTGCTACTAGCGGGAGGGGATACAATGGGCAGTACTTC.

The chain combines TRBV9 with TRBJ2-5; D remains unclear. The CDR3 sequence is 15 residues long. Germline CDR1 and CDR2: SGDLS and YYNGEE. Trimming pared 2 bases from V and 11 bases from J, leaving 22 bases between. The CDR3 is CASSVDHSSYNEQYF. The CDR3 nucleotides read TGTGCCAGCAGCGTCGACCATTCCTCCTACAATGAGCAGTACTTC.

The chain is built from TRBV7-3 and TRBJ2-1; a possible D gene is TRBD2 (6 bases). CDR1 and CDR2 from the germline V gene are SGHTA and FQGTGA. The length of the CDR3 is 14 residues. V was trimmed by 1 base and J by 7 bases, leaving 11 bases between them. The chain's CDR3 is CASSLSGLPNEQFF. The CDR3 DNA follows: TGTGCCAGCAGCTTAAGTGGACTACCTAATGAGCAGTTCTTC. The full variable domain, rest sourced from reference TRBV7-3 and TRBJ2-1, is GAGVSQTPSNKVTEKGKYVELRCDPISGHTALYWYRQSLGQGPEFLIYFQGTGAADDSGLPNDRFFAVRPEGSVSTLKIQRTERGDSAVYLCASSLSGLPNEQFFGPGTRLTVL.

This chain's CDR3 is CSASGDLGGRTETQYF. DNA for the CDR3: TGCAGTGCTAGTGGGGATCTTGGCGGGAGGACGGAGACCCAGTACTTC. This chain links TRBV20-1 with TRBJ2-5, with 8 bases that match TRBD2. This CDR3 contains 16 residues. Germline V gene lookup returns CDR1 DFQATT and CDR2 SNEGSKA (reference sequence). After removal of 3 bases from V and 5 bases from J, the junction contained 14 bases not matched to a gene.

The chain is built from TRBV6-2 or TRBV6-3 and TRBJ2-1; D remains unclear. Trimming took 2 bases from V and 6 from J, leaving 14 bases between them. This CDR3 contains 15 residues. The germline CDR1 and CDR2 sequences are MNHEY and SVGEGT. This CDR3 reads CASSYARNLGNEQFF. The CDR3 nucleotides are TGTGCCAGCAGTTACGCCCGAAACCTGGGCAATGAGCAGTTCTTC.

This clonotype was seen a handful of times. This chain links TRBV7-2 with TRBJ2-7; 12 bases map to TRBD2. From germline, CDR1 is SGHTA and CDR2 FQGNSA. J was trimmed by 4 bases and V by 5 bases; bases with no gene match: 3. This CDR3 region has 14 residues. In DNA, the CDR3 is TGTGCCAGCAGCATTACTAGCGGGAGGTACGAGCAGTACTTC. Translation gives CASSITSGRYEQYF.

The DNA of the CDR3 is TGTGCCAGCAGCGTAGACCGCTTCTCCTACAATGAGCAGTTCTTC. Protein: CASSVDRFSYNEQFF. The rearrangement uses TRBV9 and TRBJ2-1; unclear D gene. V was pared by 0 bases and J by 0 bases, with 7 bases between. Germline CDR1 reads SGDLS; CDR2 reads YYNGEE. This CDR3 spans 15 amino acids.

This clonotype was detected a few times. V and J are TRBV5-1 and TRBJ1-2; the D gene is possibly TRBD1 (5 bases). With 0 bases removed from V and 7 bases from J, the gap between germline ends came to 7 bases. Germline V CDR1 and CDR2: SGHRS, YFSETQ. This CDR3 contains 12 residues. Here the CDR3 DNA reads TGCGCCAGCAGCTTGGAAGGGGCTGGCTACACCTTC. It codes for CASSLEGAGYTF.

The chain uses TRBV9 and TRBJ2-5; a possible D gene is TRBD1 (6 bases). This CDR3 spans 18 amino acids. The V gene's germline CDR1 is SGDLS and CDR2 YYNGEE. V dropped 0 bases and J dropped 11 bases, with 29 bases sitting between them. The CDR3 loop reads CASSVGAGASSYNNEQYF. The CDR3 bases are TGTGCCAGCAGCGTAGGGGCAGGGGCCTCGAGTTACAACAATGAGCAGTACTTC. The full variable domain, its missing parts supplied by reference TRBV9 and TRBJ2-5, is DSGVTQTPKHLITATGQRVTLRCSPRSGDLSVYWYQQSLDQGLQFLIQYYNGEERAKGNILERFSAQQFPDLHSELNLSSLELGDSALYFCASSVGAGASSYNNEQYFGPGTRLLVL.

With respect to this clonotype: One end of the junction varies from germline; a read error may be responsible. The DNA for the CDR3 is TGCAGCGTTGAAGTCGGTAGCACAGATGCGCAGTATTTT. Its translation: CSVEVGSTDAQYF. The chain links TRBV29-1 to TRBJ2-3; D is unclear. This CDR3 has 13 residues. The V gene's germline CDR1 is SQVTM and CDR2 ANQGSEA.

V usage is TRBV4-3 and J usage is TRBJ2-7; D is ambiguous. V was cut by 0 bases and J by 6 bases, with 15 bases left in between. This CDR3 has 15 residues. Germline CDR1 LGHNA, CDR2 YSLEER. DNA for the CDR3: TGCGCCAGCAGCCAAGAATATACTGTCGTTTCCGAGCAGTACTTC. Translating gives CASSQEYTVVSEQYF.

This clonotype was found many times. This CDR3 is CASSFSLAGVPYNEQFF. In nucleotides, the CDR3 is TGTGCCAGCAGTTTCTCTCTGGCGGGAGTACCCTACAATGAGCAGTTCTTC. The gene calls are TRBV27 and TRBJ2-1; 7 bases are a match to TRBD2. The length of the CDR3 is 17 residues. Trimming removed 3 bases from V and 2 bases from J; junction bases left unmatched: 10. From germline, CDR1 is MNHEY and CDR2 SMNVEV (reference sequence).

The table lists this clonotype with a few counts. This chain uses TRBV20-1 with TRBJ2-7; no clear D. The CDR3 length is 13 residues. CDR1 is DFQATT, CDR2 SNEGSKA, per germline (reference sequence). V dropped 1 base and J dropped 3 bases, with 10 bases sitting between them. CDR3 DNA: TGCAGTGCTAGAGGCAGGATCGGCTACGAGCAGTACTTC. Its protein is CSARGRIGYEQYF.

The chain joins TRBV7-9 to TRBJ2-7; TRBD2 aligns across 14 bases. CDR1 is SEHNR, CDR2 FQNEAQ, per germline (reference sequence). Trimming removed 6 bases from V and 5 bases from J; junction bases left unmatched: 3. The CDR3 totals 14 residues. The CDR3 DNA reads TGTGCCAGCAGAAGACTAGCGGGAGGGGACGAGCAGTACTTC. This sequence encodes CASRRLAGGDEQYF.

This clonotype was observed a handful of times. The chain is built from TRBV10-3 and TRBJ2-3; D is ambiguous. CDR1 and CDR2 from the germline V gene are ENHRY and SYGVKD. There are 14 residues in the CDR3. V was cut by 5 bases and J by 2 bases, with 11 bases left in between. The CDR3 region is CAISRAQSTDTQYF. CDR3 DNA: TGTGCCATCAGTAGGGCACAATCCACAGATACGCAGTATTTT.

The chain carries TRBV10-3 and TRBJ2-5; TRBD1 is a possible D gene (6 bases). CDR3 length: 16 residues. Germline assignment: CDR1 ENHRY and CDR2 SYGVKD. The V and J ends lost 2 bases and 4 bases respectively, with 17 bases between them. CDR3 in amino acids: CAISEKLGDKIETQYF. DNA for the CDR3: TGTGCCATCAGTGAGAAATTGGGGGACAAGATAGAGACCCAGTACTTC.